This T cell receptor beta chain emerged from a study of blood T cell repertoires in COVID-19. At the level of the study: Acute-phase and convalescent COVID-19 samples originated in the United States, Italy and Spain.

V lost 5 bases, J lost 1 base, and 9 bases stayed unmatched. This CDR3 has 16 residues. Per the germline V gene, CDR1 is KGHSH and CDR2 is LQKENI. Authors' methods: Cell counts per sample came from amplifying reference gene primers. The repertoire was sequenced with immunoSEQ multiplex PCR; TCRdb's copy has only in-frame clones and lacks some. From that table come the V and J calls and clone size; the DNA was used to work out D and trimming. The top ten clones hold 8% to 13% of a sample with 150,000 or so clones, 81% of them seen once. The chain uses TRBV18 and TRBJ2-5, with 8 positions matching TRBD1. The receptor was derived from a man between 60 and 70 years old with active or convalescent COVID-19. The sequencing input was peripheral blood. CDR3 loop: CASSVQGAISQETQYF. The CDR3 region has the DNA TGTGCCAGCTCAGTGCAGGGGGCTATTAGCCAAGAGACCCAGTACTTC. Variable domain in full (rest from reference TRBV18 and TRBJ2-5): NAGVMQNPRHLVRRRGQEARLRCSPMKGHSHVYWYRQLPEEGLKFMVYLQKENIIDESGMPKERFSAEFPKEGPSILRIQQVVRGDSAAYFCASSVQGAISQETQYFGPGTRLLVL.